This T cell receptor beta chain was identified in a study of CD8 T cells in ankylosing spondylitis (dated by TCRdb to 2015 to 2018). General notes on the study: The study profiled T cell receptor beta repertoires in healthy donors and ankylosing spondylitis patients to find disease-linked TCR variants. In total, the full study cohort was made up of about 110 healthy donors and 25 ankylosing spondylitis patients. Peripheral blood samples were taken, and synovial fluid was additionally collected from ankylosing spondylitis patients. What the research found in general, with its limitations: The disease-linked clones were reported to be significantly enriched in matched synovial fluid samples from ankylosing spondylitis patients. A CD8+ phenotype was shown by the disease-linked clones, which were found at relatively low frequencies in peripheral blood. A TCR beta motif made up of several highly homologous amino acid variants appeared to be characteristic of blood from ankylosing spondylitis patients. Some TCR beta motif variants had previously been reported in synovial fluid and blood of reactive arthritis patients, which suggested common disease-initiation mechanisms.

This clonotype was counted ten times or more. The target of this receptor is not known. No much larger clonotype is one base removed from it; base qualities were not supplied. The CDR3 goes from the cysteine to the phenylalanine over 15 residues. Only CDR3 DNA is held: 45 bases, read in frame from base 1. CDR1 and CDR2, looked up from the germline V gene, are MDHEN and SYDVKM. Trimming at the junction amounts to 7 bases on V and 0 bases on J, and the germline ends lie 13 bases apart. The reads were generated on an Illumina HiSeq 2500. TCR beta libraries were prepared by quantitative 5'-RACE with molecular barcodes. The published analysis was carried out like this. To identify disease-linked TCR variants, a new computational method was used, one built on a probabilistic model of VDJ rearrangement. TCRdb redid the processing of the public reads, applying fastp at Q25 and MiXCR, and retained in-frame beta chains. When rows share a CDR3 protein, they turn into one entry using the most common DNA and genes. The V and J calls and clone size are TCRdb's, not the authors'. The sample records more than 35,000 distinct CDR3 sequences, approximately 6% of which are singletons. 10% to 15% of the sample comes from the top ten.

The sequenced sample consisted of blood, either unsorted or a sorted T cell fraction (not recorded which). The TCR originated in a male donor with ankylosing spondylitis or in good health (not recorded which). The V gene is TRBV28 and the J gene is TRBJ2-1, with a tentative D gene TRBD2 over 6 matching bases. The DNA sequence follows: TGTGCCAGCAACCCCCGGGGAGGCTCCTACAATGAGCAGTTCTTC. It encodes CASNPRGGSYNEQFF.